The 13 T cell receptor beta chains in this list originate from one sample, sequenced in a study of CD4 T cells in relation to SARS-CoV-2 and coronaviruses. The data were produced by immunoSEQ multiplex PCR, yet TCRdb's version contains in-frame clones alone and is incomplete. The sample shows about 36,000 clones, around 77% of them seen only once. What these receptors recognize is not known. Input material: memory CD4+ T cells from PBMCs, cultured in vitro. Receptor source: an adult with COVID-19.

J is TRBJ1-1 and V is TRBV5-6; D gene ambiguous. Germline V lookup: CDR1 SGHDT, CDR2 YYEEEE. V dropped 4 bases and J dropped 1 base, with 14 bases sitting between them. The CDR3 has 15 amino acids. CDR3 amino acids: CASSLGFRPNTEAFF. The CDR3 coding sequence is TGTGCCAGCAGCCTTGGGTTCAGGCCGAACACTGAAGCTTTCTTT.

The V call is TRBV6-5, the J call TRBJ1-2; TRBD1 agrees at 7 bases. CDR1 is MNHEY and CDR2 is SVGAGI in the germline V gene. This CDR3 spans 11 amino acids. J lost 6 bases, V lost 5 bases, and 0 bases had no gene match. The CDR3, as DNA: TGTGCCAGCAGTCAGGGGGATGGCTACACCTTC. It yields the protein CASSQGDGYTF.

The V gene is TRBV6-6, the J gene TRBJ1-6; D might be TRBD1 (6 bases). The CDR3 length is 16 residues. Germline CDR1 reads MNHNY; CDR2 reads SVGAGI (reference sequence). V was shortened by 3 bases and J by 8 bases, with 17 bases between the two germline ends. CDR3 amino acids: CASSYKMQGSDSPLHF. The CDR3 nucleotides are TGTGCCAGCAGTTATAAGATGCAGGGGAGTGATTCACCCCTCCACTTT.

This clone showed up just a few times. J is TRBJ1-4 and V is TRBV5-1, with D perhaps TRBD1 (5 bases). This CDR3 region has 13 residues. The ends were cut back, 3 bases at V and 5 bases at J, with 8 bases in the middle. In germline, CDR1 is SGHRS, CDR2 YFSETQ. The CDR3 DNA sequence: TGCGCCAGCAGCTCCAGGGAGAATGAAAAACTGTTTTTT. It codes for CASSSRENEKLFF.

The chain couples TRBV4-3 to TRBJ2-1; TRBD2 agrees at 13 bases. Germline lookup yields CDR1 LGHNA and CDR2 YSLEER. Unmatched junction bases numbered 7, after V lost 0 bases and J lost 5 bases. The CDR3 runs 18 residues. CDR3 nucleotides: TGCGCCAGCAGCCAAGAGGGGACTAGCGGGATTCGAAACAATGAGCAGTTCTTC. It encodes CASSQEGTSGIRNNEQFF.

There are a few counts of this clone. The junction departs from the called germline gene at one end, perhaps through a read error. This chain links TRBV7-7 with TRBJ2-1, with 9 bases fitting TRBD1. The V gene's germline CDR1 is SSHAT and CDR2 FNYEAQ (reference sequence). The CDR3 has 13 amino acids. The DNA for the CDR3 is TGTGCTAGCAGCCTCGGGACAGGGAGTGAGCAGTTCTTC. Its protein is CASSLGTGSEQFF. The complete variable domain, with remaining parts taken from reference TRBV7-7 and TRBJ2-1, reads GAGVSQSPRYKVTKRGQDVTLRCDPISSHATLYWYQQALGQGPEFLTYFNYEAQPDKSGLPSDRFSAERPEGSISTLTIQRTEQRDSAMYRCASSLGTGSEQFFGPGTRLTVL.

This clone was seen a single time. The rearrangement joins TRBV28 to TRBJ1-5; 7 positions match TRBD1. With V trimmed by 7 bases and J by 6 bases, 6 bases remained unmatched. The length of the CDR3 is 13 residues. The germline V gene has CDR1 MDHEN and CDR2 SYDVKM. The CDR3 coding sequence is TGTGCCAGCACCACCAGGACAGGTCAGCCCCAGCATTTT. Translating gives CASTTRTGQPQHF. Based on the CDR3 plus reference TRBV28 and TRBJ1-5, the full variable domain is DVKVTQSSRYLVKRTGEKVFLECVQDMDHENMFWYRQDPGLGLRLIYFSYDVKMKEKGDIPEGYSVSREKKERFSLILESASTNQTSMYLCASTTRTGQPQHFGDGTRLSIL.

In DNA, the CDR3 is TGTGCCAGCAGCCCCGGGGCCTGGAACAATGAGCAGTTCTTC. Translating gives CASSPGAWNNEQFF. This sequence joins TRBV3-1 (or the pseudogene TRBV3-2) and TRBJ2-1; the D gene could be TRBD1 or TRBD2 (5 bases each). Germline CDR1 reads LGHDT; CDR2 reads YNNKEL (reference sequence). V lost 4 bases and J 5 bases, leaving 12 bases between the germline ends. This CDR3 is built from 14 residues.

This clone was recorded only once. This sequence joins TRBV7-2 and TRBJ2-1; D might be TRBD1 (6 bases). The germline V gene has CDR1 SGHTA and CDR2 FQGNSA. V lost 4 bases and J lost 0, with 13 bases in between. This CDR3 contains 16 residues. The DNA of the CDR3 is TGTGCCAGCAGCTCGAGGGGGAGACGCTCCTACAATGAGCAGTTCTTC. Protein: CASSSRGRRSYNEQFF.

This clone came up a few times. CDR3 bases: TGTGCCAGCAGCTCCAATCGGGACAGAGTAAGCAATCAGCCCCAGCATTTT. Protein sequence: CASSSNRDRVSNQPQHF. The genes are TRBV7-8 and TRBJ1-5, with TRBD1 identical over 7 bases. Germline-derived CDR1 and CDR2 are SGHVS and FQNEAQ. V was clipped by 4 bases and J by 1 base; unmatched bases: 10. The CDR3 length is 17 residues.

V is TRBV3-1 (or the pseudogene TRBV3-2) and J is TRBJ2-7; 13 bases are a match to TRBD2. Germline values: CDR1 LGHDT, CDR2 YNNKEL (reference sequence). This CDR3 is built from 17 residues. The ends lost 4 bases at V and 1 base at J; junction bases unmatched: 7. The CDR3 DNA is TGTGCCAGCAGCCCGTCGTCGGGACTAGCGGGATCCTACGAGCAGTACTTC. This sequence encodes CASSPSSGLAGSYEQYF.

The J gene is TRBJ2-1, the V gene TRBV11-2; TRBD1 agrees at 10 bases. The CDR3 spans 17 residues. The germline V gene has CDR1 SGHAT and CDR2 FQNNGV. V was clipped by 3 bases and J by 5 bases; unmatched bases: 10. The CDR3 loop reads CASSFVLPGQGNNEQFF. The CDR3 DNA sequence: TGTGCCAGCAGCTTCGTACTCCCGGGACAGGGGAACAATGAGCAGTTCTTC.

This clone has a handful of counts. This chain uses TRBV27 with TRBJ2-7, with D possibly called TRBD1 or TRBD2 (6 bases each). V was pared by 3 bases and J by 6 bases, with 18 bases between. Germline CDR1 MNHEY, CDR2 SMNVEV (reference sequence). CDR3 length: 15 residues. DNA of the CDR3: TGTGCCAGCAGTTTTAGGGGGGCGCGAAATGGCGAGCAGTACTTC. As protein: CASSFRGARNGEQYF.